The 29 T cell receptor beta chains below were found in one sample sequenced in a study of coeliac disease. Sequencing used immunoSEQ multiplex PCR; TCRdb keeps in-frame clones, though not all of them. The sample lists over a thousand clones; 87% were seen once. The sample consisted of lymphocytes from the gut lamina propria. These receptors came from a woman between 18 and 29 years old with active celiac disease.

This clone was seen a handful of times. The rearrangement links TRBV2 to TRBJ2-1; TRBD2 matches at 11 bases. In germline, CDR1 is SNHLY, CDR2 FYNNEI. V was clipped by 7 bases and J by 5 bases; unmatched bases: 4. The CDR3 consists of 14 residues. The CDR3 sequence: CASKSSGGHNEQFF. The DNA of the CDR3 is TGTGCCAGCAAGTCTAGCGGGGGGCACAATGAGCAGTTCTTC.

The CDR3 coding sequence is TGTGCCAGCAGTTTACAGGGGCTCGTCAGGACTTTCTTT. This translates into CASSLQGLVRTFF. This chain links TRBV28 with TRBJ1-1, with D perhaps TRBD1 (6 bases). CDR1 and CDR2 from the germline V gene are MDHEN and SYDVKM. The CDR3 totals 13 residues. Trimming pared 2 bases from V and 12 bases from J, leaving 16 bases between.

The chain joins TRBV9 to TRBJ2-4, with 11 positions matching TRBD1. CDR1 and CDR2 (germline): SGDLS, YYNGEE. Trimming cost V 0 bases and J 9 bases; bases outside gene matches: 8. The CDR3 sequence is 16 residues long. The CDR3 region has the DNA TGTGCCAGCAGCGTAGGGGGACAGGGGGGACGAGGCATTCAGTACTTC. Translating gives CASSVGGQGGRGIQYF.

The chain recombines TRBV14 with TRBJ2-1, with D perhaps matching TRBD2 (5 bases). Germline CDR1 SGHDN, CDR2 FVKESK. Trimming left V 1 base short and J 10 bases short, with 11 bases between. The CDR3 is made up of 13 amino acids. The CDR3 is CASSQASRGEQFF. CDR3 DNA sequence: TGTGCCAGCAGCCAAGCTTCCCGGGGAGAGCAGTTCTTC.

V is TRBV4-1 and J is TRBJ2-7, with 9 bases fitting TRBD1. V lost 4 bases, J lost 5 bases, and 3 bases stayed unmatched. The CDR3 runs to 13 residues. CDR1 is MGHRA and CDR2 is YSYEKL in the germline V gene. CDR3 region: CASSPRTGDEQYF. In nucleotides, the CDR3 is TGCGCCAGCAGCCCTAGGACAGGGGACGAGCAGTACTTC.

J is TRBJ2-1 and V is TRBV6-5; D might be TRBD2 (7 bases). V was cut by 6 bases and J by 1 base, with 13 bases left in between. In germline, CDR1 is MNHEY, CDR2 SVGAGI. This CDR3 spans 15 amino acids. This CDR3 is CASSRAGQSYNEQFF. The CDR3, as DNA: TGTGCCAGCAGCCGAGCGGGACAATCCTACAATGAGCAGTTCTTC.

The chain is built from TRBV11-2 and TRBJ2-4; D uncertain. Germline CDR1 and CDR2: SGHAT and FQNNGV. Trimming left V 5 bases short and J 1 base short, with 15 bases between. The CDR3 is 16 amino acids. The CDR3 protein is CASSQNNLGAKNIQYF. CDR3 in DNA: TGTGCCAGCAGCCAAAACAACCTCGGGGCCAAAAACATTCAGTACTTC. Full variable domain (missing parts from reference TRBV11-2 and TRBJ2-4): EAGVAQSPRYKIIEKRQSVAFWCNPISGHATLYWYQQILGQGPKLLIQFQNNGVVDDSQLPKDRFSAERLKGVDSTLKIQPAKLEDSAVYLCASSQNNLGAKNIQYFGAGTRLSVL.

This chain links TRBV27 with TRBJ2-3; possible D gene TRBD1, 5 bases. Germline V gene data show CDR1 as MNHEY and CDR2 as SMNVEV (reference sequence). V gave up 6 bases and J gave up 4 bases, with 14 bases separating them. This CDR3 comprises 14 residues. The CDR3 DNA sequence: TGTGCCAGCAGCAAACAGGTGGTTGCAGATACGCAGTATTTT. It yields the protein CASSKQVVADTQYF.

The DNA for the CDR3 is TGCGCCAGCAGCCCGGACAGGGAATTATTGAACACTGAAGCTTTCTTT. Amino acids: CASSPDRELLNTEAFF. The chain is built from TRBV5-1 and TRBJ1-1, with TRBD1 identical over 8 bases. Germline CDR1 reads SGHRS; CDR2 reads YFSETQ. Germline trimming cut 4 bases from V and 0 bases from J; bases unmatched to any gene: 8. The CDR3 length is 16 residues.

The chain joins TRBV4-1 to TRBJ2-2; TRBD2 aligns across 11 bases. This CDR3 is built from 17 residues. CDR1 is MGHRA and CDR2 is YSYEKL in the germline V gene. Trimming removed 4 bases from V and 0 bases from J; junction bases left unmatched: 4. The CDR3 sequence is CASSRWGLAANTGELFF. The CDR3 DNA sequence: TGCGCCAGCAGCCGCTGGGGACTAGCGGCGAACACCGGGGAGCTGTTTTTT.

The rearrangement links TRBV7-2 to TRBJ1-5; possible D gene TRBD1, 6 bases. The V end was cut by 4 bases, the J end by 2 bases, with 6 bases between. From germline, CDR1 is SGHTA and CDR2 FQGNSA. CDR3 length: 13 amino acids. CDR3 nucleotide sequence: TGTGCCAGCAGCTACAGGGGCAATCAGCCCCAGCATTTT. The encoded protein is CASSYRGNQPQHF.

V is TRBV28 and J is TRBJ2-1; 9 nucleotides align to TRBD2. This CDR3 is built from 14 residues. V lost 3 bases, J lost 8 bases, and 5 bases stayed unmatched. Germline V lookup: CDR1 MDHEN, CDR2 SYDVKM. The CDR3 spells CASSLREGRDEQFF. CDR3 nucleotide sequence: TGTGCCAGCAGTTTGCGGGAGGGCCGGGATGAGCAGTTCTTC.

This clone has only a few counts. The chain is built from TRBV19 and TRBJ2-7; tentative D call: TRBD2 (6 bases). This CDR3 has 14 amino acids. CDR1 LNHDA and CDR2 SQIVND come from the germline V gene (reference sequence). Trimming took 4 bases from V and 3 from J, leaving 13 bases between them. The DNA for the CDR3 is TGTGCCAGTAGTAGGGTCGGGGGAAACTACGAGCAGTACTTC. Translating gives CASSRVGGNYEQYF. Full variable domain (outside the CDR3, taken from reference TRBV19 and TRBJ2-7): DGGITQSPKYLFRKEGQNVTLSCEQNLNHDAMYWYRQDPGQGLRLIYYSQIVNDFQKGDIAEGYSVSREKKESFPLTVTSAQKNPTAFYLCASSRVGGNYEQYFGPGTRLTVT.

The V gene is TRBV7-9, the J gene TRBJ2-5, with 8 bases matching TRBD1. Germline lookup yields CDR1 SEHNR and CDR2 FQNEAQ (reference sequence). The CDR3 contains 14 residues. V trimming: 3 bases; J trimming: 5 bases; junction bases outside the gene matches: 5. CDR3 coding DNA: TGTGCCAGCAGCTTGGGACAGGCTCCCGAGACCCAGTACTTC. Protein product: CASSLGQAPETQYF.

The chain combines TRBV18 with TRBJ2-3, with D perhaps matching TRBD1 (7 bases). The V end was cut by 5 bases, the J end by 4 bases, with 13 bases between. Germline assignment: CDR1 KGHSH and CDR2 LQKENI. CDR3 length: 14 residues. For the CDR3, the DNA is TGTGCCAGCTCATCAACAGGGGAGGCAGATACGCAGTATTTT. This encodes CASSSTGEADTQYF. Full variable domain (outside the CDR3, taken from reference TRBV18 and TRBJ2-3): NAGVMQNPRHLVRRRGQEARLRCSPMKGHSHVYWYRQLPEEGLKFMVYLQKENIIDESGMPKERFSAEFPKEGPSILRIQQVVRGDSAAYFCASSSTGEADTQYFGPGTRLTVL.

The rearrangement uses TRBV4-2 and TRBJ2-3, with D uncertain. Germline loops: CDR1 LGHNA, CDR2 YNFKEQ. The CDR3 has 14 amino acids. Deletions cut 0 bases from V and 4 bases from J, with 8 bases between. The CDR3: CASSQDWAPDTQYF. CDR3 nucleotide sequence: TGTGCCAGCAGCCAAGATTGGGCTCCAGATACGCAGTATTTT.

The chain employs TRBV15 and TRBJ1-6; possible D gene TRBD1, 5 bases. This CDR3 has 17 amino acids. The V end was cut by 1 base, the J end by 3 bases, with 13 bases between. CDR1 and CDR2 (germline): LNHNV, YYDKDF (reference sequence). CDR3 loop: CATSRVRGLNYNSPLHF. The CDR3 nucleotides are TGTGCCACCAGCAGAGTTAGGGGATTGAACTATAATTCACCCCTCCACTTT.

The CDR3 sequence: CASTSGSSYNEQFF. DNA for the CDR3: TGCGCCAGCACAAGCGGGAGCTCCTACAATGAGCAGTTCTTC. The chain joins TRBV10-2 to TRBJ2-1, with 8 bases aligning to TRBD2. Trimming removed 7 bases from V and 0 bases from J; junction bases left unmatched: 2. CDR1 is WSHSY, CDR2 SAAADI, per germline. The CDR3 is 14 residues long.

This chain uses TRBV4-2 with TRBJ1-2; TRBD1 aligns across 9 bases. Germline V gene lookup returns CDR1 LGHNA and CDR2 YNFKEQ. The CDR3 contains 15 residues. The V and J ends lost 0 bases and 7 bases, in that order; junction bases with no gene match: 6. DNA of the CDR3: TGTGCCAGCAGCCAAGAGGACAGGGGTTCCTCTGGCTACACCTTC. As protein: CASSQEDRGSSGYTF.

The chain is built from TRBV27 and TRBJ2-2; 11 bases line up with TRBD2. V lost 1 base, J lost 1 base, and 11 bases stayed unmatched. This CDR3 comprises 20 residues. Germline CDR1 MNHEY, CDR2 SMNVEV (reference sequence). CDR3 amino acids: CASSLLPPLAGDRNTGELFF. Written as DNA, the CDR3 is TGTGCCAGCAGTTTATTACCCCCACTAGCGGGAGACCGGAACACCGGGGAGCTGTTTTTT.

The chain joins TRBV5-1 to TRBJ2-7, with TRBD2 matching 7 bases. With V trimmed by 4 bases and J by 7 bases, 11 bases remained unmatched. The CDR3 consists of 14 residues. Per germline, CDR1 SGHRS and CDR2 YFSETQ. This CDR3 reads CASSPSSTSWEQYF. The CDR3 DNA reads TGCGCCAGCAGCCCATCCTCGACTAGCTGGGAGCAGTACTTC.

The rearrangement links TRBV28 to TRBJ1-2; D gene ambiguous. Trimming shortened V by 6 bases and J by 0 bases, and 8 bases separated the two germline ends. This CDR3 contains 13 residues. Germline V gene sequence: CDR1 MDHEN, CDR2 SYDVKM. CDR3 nucleotide sequence: TGTGCCAGCAGCCCGCAGACTAACTATGGCTACACCTTC. Amino acids: CASSPQTNYGYTF.

The chain recombines TRBV7-9 with TRBJ1-2; weak D call: TRBD1 (6 bases). This CDR3 contains 15 residues. The germline V gene has CDR1 SEHNR and CDR2 FQNEAQ (reference sequence). V lost 5 bases and J lost 4, with 17 bases in between. The CDR3 loop is CASSLGTFGGYGYTF. For the CDR3, the DNA is TGTGCCAGCAGCCTTGGGACATTTGGGGGCTATGGCTACACCTTC. The full variable domain, rest sourced from reference TRBV7-9 and TRBJ1-2, is DTGVSQNPRHKITKRGQNVTFRCDPISEHNRLYWYRQTLGQGPEFLTYFQNEAQLEKSRLLSDRFSAERPKGSFSTLEIQRTEQGDSAMYLCASSLGTFGGYGYTFGSGTRLTVV.

For the CDR3, the DNA is TGTGCCAGCAGCCATCAGTCCGGGGAGCTGTTTTTT. Amino acid sequence: CASSHQSGELFF. The chain recombines TRBV7-8 with TRBJ2-2; D is ambiguous. The CDR3 sequence is 12 residues long. V was pared by 5 bases and J by 6 bases, with 7 bases between. CDR1 SGHVS and CDR2 FQNEAQ come from the germline V gene. Combining the CDR3 with reference TRBV7-8 and TRBJ2-2 gives the whole variable domain GAGVSQSPRYKVAKRGQDVALRCDPISGHVSLFWYQQALGQGPEFLTYFQNEAQLDKSGLPSDRFFAERPEGSVSTLKIQRTQQEDSAVYLCASSHQSGELFFGEGSRLTVL.

V and J are TRBV5-6 and TRBJ1-2; D is ambiguous. Trimming removed 0 bases at V and 8 bases at J, with 14 bases between. The V gene's germline CDR1 is SGHDT and CDR2 YYEEEE. The CDR3 sequence is 14 residues long. This CDR3 is CASSLARLDWGYTF. The CDR3, as DNA: TGTGCCAGCAGCTTGGCTCGCCTCGACTGGGGCTACACCTTC. The variable domain in full, completed from reference TRBV5-6 and TRBJ1-2, reads DAGVTQSPTHLIKTRGQQVTLRCSPKSGHDTVSWYQQALGQGPQFIFQYYEEEERQRGNFPDRFSGHQFPNYSSELNVNALLLGDSALYLCASSLARLDWGYTFGSGTRLTVV.

The gene calls are TRBV4-1 and TRBJ1-4; 7 positions match TRBD1. The CDR3 has 16 amino acids. The germline gives CDR1 MGHRA, CDR2 YSYEKL. With V trimmed by 2 bases and J by 4 bases, 7 bases remained unmatched. The CDR3 sequence is CASSQFRGRNNEKLFF. The CDR3 DNA reads as TGCGCCAGCAGCCAATTTAGGGGGCGGAATAATGAAAAACTGTTTTTT.

V gene TRBV29-1 combines with J gene TRBJ2-7, with unresolved D. The CDR3 extends over 13 amino acids. V was clipped by 5 bases and J by 0 bases, with 11 bases between them. Germline assignment: CDR1 SQVTM and CDR2 ANQGSEA. CDR3 DNA: TGCAGCGTTAGTCCCAAGAGCTCCTACGAGCAGTACTTC. Its protein is CSVSPKSSYEQYF.

Comments on this clone: Sequence at one end of the junction differs from germline and may be a read error. The chain combines TRBV27 with TRBJ2-1; 9 bases align to TRBD1. Germline CDR1 and CDR2: MNHEY and SMNVEV (reference sequence). The CDR3 is 18 residues long. Here the CDR3 reads CASSFRDRVILGGNGQFF. CDR3 nucleotide sequence: TGTGCCAGCAGTTTCCGGGACAGGGTTATACTCGGGGGGAATGGGCAGTTCTTC.

The genes are TRBV7-8 and TRBJ2-1, with D perhaps TRBD2 (6 bases). Germline CDR1 SGHVS, CDR2 FQNEAQ. V was trimmed by 0 bases and J by 0 bases, leaving 12 bases between them. This CDR3 region has 17 residues. In DNA form, the CDR3 reads TGTGCCAGCAGCTTAGCCTGGGGGGATAGCTCCTACAATGAGCAGTTCTTC. Residues: CASSLAWGDSSYNEQFF.